The 7 T cell receptor beta chains below come from one sample, sequenced in a study of T cell repertoires in cytomegalovirus infection. TCRdb independently ran MiXCR on the reads; one entry per CDR3 protein. The data contain 250,000 to 350,000 distinct CDR3 sequences, under 30% of them singletons. The sample was PBMCs. All receptors derive from a human donor in good health (CMV status not recorded). Some clones in this sample may be carry-over from other donors' samples.

This clonotype was observed many times. The chain joins TRBV7-2 to TRBJ2-4, with D uncertain. Trimming cost V 4 bases and J 7 bases, with 11 bases left between them. This CDR3 contains 13 residues. CDR1 is SGHTA and CDR2 is FQGNSA in the germline V gene. The CDR3 is CASSSRTPNIQYF. The CDR3 region has the DNA TGTGCCAGCAGCTCCCGGACCCCGAACATTCAGTACTTC.

Many counts were recorded for this clonotype. V is TRBV20-1 and J is TRBJ2-1, with TRBD1 identical over 9 bases. The CDR3 totals 13 residues. Per germline, CDR1 DFQATT and CDR2 SNEGSKA (reference sequence). J gave up 4 bases and V 4 bases, and 2 bases lay outside the gene matches. In DNA form, the CDR3 reads TGCAGTGCTACGGGACAGGGATACAATGAGCAGTTCTTC. This gives the protein CSATGQGYNEQFF.

This clonotype was seen more than once but under ten times. The J gene is TRBJ2-7, the V gene TRBV7-4; 8 nucleotides match TRBD1. CDR1 is SGHVT and CDR2 is SQSDAQ in the germline V gene. This CDR3 contains 15 residues. V lost 3 bases and J lost 2; bases outside the gene matches: 6. CDR3 coding DNA: TGTGCCAGCAGCTTGTCCGGGACAGGACCCTACGAGCAGTACTTC. It translates to CASSLSGTGPYEQYF.

This clonotype was counted many times. The rearrangement uses TRBV7-2 and TRBJ2-3, with TRBD2 matching 8 bases. CDR1 SGHTA and CDR2 FQGNSA come from the germline V gene. This CDR3 contains 16 residues. With 5 bases clipped from V and 6 bases from J, the junction kept 13 bases outside the gene matches. The CDR3 reads CASSPRRSGGSDTQYF. The CDR3, as DNA: TGTGCCAGCAGCCCCCGGAGGAGCGGGGGATCGGATACGCAGTATTTT.

This clonotype was detected only a few times. The chain employs TRBV5-1 and TRBJ2-3; D unresolved. V was clipped by 4 bases and J by 5 bases, with 11 bases between them. The CDR3 has 13 amino acids. CDR1 is SGHRS, CDR2 YFSETQ, per germline. CDR3 sequence (DNA): TGCGCCAGCAGCGCCATTACCCAAGATACGCAGTATTTT. As protein: CASSAITQDTQYF.

This rearrangement joins TRBV19 to TRBJ1-5, with TRBD1 as a possible D gene (6 bases). V dropped 4 bases and J dropped 5 bases, with 15 bases sitting between them. Germline V gene sequence: CDR1 LNHDA, CDR2 SQIVND (reference sequence). There are 15 residues in the CDR3. For the CDR3, the DNA is TGTGCCAGTAGTAGTAGGGGGAATAAAGATCAGCCCCAGCATTTT. Protein product: CASSSRGNKDQPQHF.

This chain uses TRBV5-1 with TRBJ1-2; D is unclear. This CDR3 has 14 amino acids. The germline V and J ends were trimmed by 0 bases and 4 bases, with 10 bases remaining between them. Germline loops: CDR1 SGHRS, CDR2 YFSETQ. The CDR3 DNA reads TGCGCCAGCAGCTTGGACAGCTCCATCTATGGCTACACCTTC. Amino acid sequence: CASSLDSSIYGYTF. The full variable domain, completed using reference TRBV5-1 and TRBJ1-2, is KAGVTQTPRYLIKTRGQQVTLSCSPISGHRSVSWYQQTPGQGLQFLFEYFSETQRNKGNFPGRFSGRQFSNSRSEMNVSTLELGDSALYLCASSLDSSIYGYTFGSGTRLTVV.